This T cell receptor beta chain was observed in a study of shared clonotypes between healthy human individuals. CDR1 is SGHDN and CDR2 is FVKESK in the germline V gene. The V gene end was trimmed by 3 bases and the J gene end by 5 bases; junction bases not matched to a gene: 6. This CDR3 region has 14 residues. In its sample, this clone was seen once. No antigen is known for it. Naive CD4+ cells were CD45RA-selected; the remaining cells were memory. Study-wide findings and caveats: The study found lower generation probabilities in non-shared clonotypes than in those shared by all four donors.

Produced via immunoSEQ multiplex PCR; TCRdb's table is partial and in-frame only. The sample has over 400,000 clones, about 96% seen once. Sequencing was carried out using naive CD4+ T cells sorted from blood. Noted subset: CD45RA+ positively selected. The origin of this receptor is a woman aged 25-40 years in good health. This rearrangement joins TRBV14 to TRBJ2-5; 7 nucleotides agree with TRBD2. The CDR3 spells CASSHLLAMETQYF. DNA of the CDR3: TGTGCCAGCAGCCACCTACTAGCGATGGAGACCCAGTACTTC. The whole variable domain, filled in from reference TRBV14 and TRBJ2-5, reads EAGVTQFPSHSVIEKGQTVTLRCDPISGHDNLYWYRRVMGKEIKFLLHFVKESKQDESGMPNNRFLAERTGGTYSTLKVQPAELEDSGVYFCASSHLLAMETQYFGPGTRLLVL.